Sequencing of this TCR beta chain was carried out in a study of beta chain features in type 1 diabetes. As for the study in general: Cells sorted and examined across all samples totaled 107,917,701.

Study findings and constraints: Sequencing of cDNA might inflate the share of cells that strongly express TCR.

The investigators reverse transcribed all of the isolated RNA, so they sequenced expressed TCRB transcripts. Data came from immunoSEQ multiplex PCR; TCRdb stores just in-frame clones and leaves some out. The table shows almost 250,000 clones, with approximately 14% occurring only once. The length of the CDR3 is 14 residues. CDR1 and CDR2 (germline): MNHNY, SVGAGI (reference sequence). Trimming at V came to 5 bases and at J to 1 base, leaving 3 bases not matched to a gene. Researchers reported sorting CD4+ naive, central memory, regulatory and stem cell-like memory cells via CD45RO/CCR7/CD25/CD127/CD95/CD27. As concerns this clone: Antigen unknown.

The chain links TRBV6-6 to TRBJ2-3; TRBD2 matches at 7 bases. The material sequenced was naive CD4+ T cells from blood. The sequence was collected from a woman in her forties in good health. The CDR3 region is CASSKRGGTDTQYF. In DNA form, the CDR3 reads TGTGCCAGCAGTAAGCGGGGTGGCACAGATACGCAGTATTTT.